This T cell receptor beta chain comes out of a study of cytomegalovirus exposure and HLA in healthy donors. The wider study: Researchers previously reported finding 90 million to 120 million unique TCR beta sequences from roughly 180 million T cells.

As concerns this clone: Its antigen is still unknown.

Primers included in the PCR were 60 Vbeta and 13 Jbeta primers. Produced via immunoSEQ multiplex PCR; TCRdb's table is partial and in-frame only. The repertoire holds some 100,000 clones, with around 86% as singletons. Findings of the study overall: Across donors, most TCRs were seen rarely, yet some public ones were widespread. TRBV6-2, TRBV6-3 and other indistinguishable V segments were excluded. CMV serostatus was the only recorded immune exposure for donors.

The V and J ends lost 2 bases and 6 bases, in that order; junction bases with no gene match: 7. The germline V gene encodes CDR1 SNHLY and CDR2 FYNNEI. The CDR3 has 15 residues. Sequencing was carried out using PBMCs. V gene TRBV2 combines with J gene TRBJ1-5, with 7 bases fitting TRBD1. The sequence came from a woman aged 25 to 45 in good health and CMV-seronegative. DNA of the CDR3: TGTGCCAGCAGTGAAACAGGGGACGCGACTCAGCCCCAGCATTTT. Its translation: CASSETGDATQPQHF.